This T cell receptor beta chain was retrieved from a study of Graves' ophthalmopathy and Graves' hyperthyroidism. TCR beta CDR3 amplification used RNA transcripts. First-round RT-PCR employed HTBI primers, with a second-round multiplex PCR after it. TCRdb passed the multiplex PCR reads through MiXCR, listing each CDR3 protein once. Altogether some 160,000 distinct CDR3 sequences are present, around 39% being singletons, with the ten largest covering roughly 8.9%. The sequenced sample consisted of peripheral blood. This TCR was recovered from a man aged 25 to 40 with Graves' ophthalmopathy.

CDR3 residues: CASRQDRWREQYF. The CDR3 nucleotides read TGTGCCAGTAGACAAGACAGGTGGCGGGAGCAGTACTTC. This chain uses TRBV19 with TRBJ2-7; possibly TRBD1 for D (6 bases). CDR3 length: 13 residues. Germline V lookup: CDR1 LNHDA, CDR2 SQIVND (reference sequence). Trimming shortened V by 6 bases and J by 7 bases, and 16 bases separated the two germline ends.